The rows below give T cell receptor beta chains drawn from one sample of a study of neurological immune-mediated disorders. In TCRdb, the 5' RACE reads were re-called with MiXCR into one record per CDR3 protein. Here the sample spans about 46,000 distinct CDR3 sequences, approximately 4.5% being singletons. Sequencing was performed on PBMCs. These receptors were collected from an older woman with multiple sclerosis. The conserved cysteine and the conserved F or W are not part of the CDR3 here. Clone size appears in some rows only: once, few, many, or a class for an expanded clone.

abundance,v_gene,CDR3aa
few,TRBV7-2,ASSGDRVYGYT
few,TRBV10-2,ASSAGEVSNQPQH
many,TRBV5-4,ASSLDGGETQY
many,TRBV7-9,ASSFRLAGTDTQY
-,TRBV20-1,SADGVGGKETQY
few,TRBV9,ASSVGGGENTGELF
many,TRBV12-3/TRBV12-4,ASSLGTPEQY
few,TRBV5-1,ASSPQGAYGDTQY
-,TRBV7-3,ASSLHDRAETQY
many,TRBV29-1,SVEAGGFLETQY
many,TRBV6-6,ASSFEREF
many,TRBV10-3,AISAEREGPNEQF
many,TRBV5-1,ASSLAPDGGYEQY
many,TRBV7-2,ASSQSFSGNTIY
few,TRBV7-9,ASSLGDNTGNTIY
many,TRBV7-2,ASSLTGGGGPEAF
-,TRBV18,ASSPVSGELF
many,TRBV5-1,ASSLEGMGTEAF
-,TRBV7-2,ASSSTSLGYNEQF
-,TRBV3-1,ASSQADNYGYT
-,TRBV5-1,ASSYGTQVSGELF
many,TRBV27,ATRWTGELF
many,TRBV4-2,ASSHILAGGTDTQY
-,TRBV10-1,ASSESAVGEQF
few,TRBV7-7,ASSLEGTGELF
-,TRBV10-3,AISAGRTNTGELF
many,TRBV7-2,ASSYIIGQGEAF
many,TRBV28,ASGGQPVPEKLF
few,TRBV20-1,SARDASTANTEAF